Described below is a single T cell receptor beta chain sequence and its context. What it binds is unknown. This record belongs to a study of cytomegalovirus exposure and HLA in healthy donors. Study findings and constraints: Most TCR sequences proved rare, with some public TCRs found in many donors. Testing in vitro showed three CMV-associated chains specific for CMV antigens.

PCR amplification relied on 60 Vbeta primers (plus 13 Jbeta primers). Only in-frame clones appear in the TCRdb table, and some are missing; sequencing was by immunoSEQ multiplex PCR. Of 110,000 to 150,000 clones in the sample, 77% were seen once. Trimming pared 4 bases from V and 0 bases from J, leaving 17 bases between. Germline CDR1 is SGHRS and CDR2 is YFSETQ. This CDR3 has 18 residues. The sample was PBMCs. The chain uses TRBV5-1 and TRBJ1-6; perhaps TRBD1 as D (6 bases). The TCR sequence derives from a male donor in good health and CMV-seronegative. CDR3 sequence reads: CASSSGQTPSSYNSPLHF. CDR3 DNA: TGCGCCAGCAGCAGTGGACAGACCCCGAGCTCCTATAATTCACCCCTCCACTTT.